This T cell receptor (beta chain) was found in a study of T cells in Graves' hyperthyroidism and ophthalmopathy. Researchers amplified the TCR beta CDR3 regions from RNA transcripts. The TCR CDR3 was amplified in a first-round RT-PCR using the HTBI primer set. In TCRdb, the multiplex PCR reads were re-called with MiXCR into one record per CDR3 protein. The data hold more than 650,000 distinct CDR3 sequences, with around 15% observed a single time. The patients, who ranged from 18 to 65 in age, presented with newly diagnosed hyperthyroidism lasting under 2 months. Exclusion of a patient resulted from uncontrolled infection, other autoimmune disease, pregnancy or lactation. The PBMCs were taken from about 9.7 ml of fresh peripheral blood. This clonotype was seen ten or more times. Material: blood. The TCR originated in a woman younger than 30 with Graves' hyperthyroidism.

The CDR3 loop reads CSARGAGREINYGYTF. Here the CDR3 DNA reads TGCAGCGCCCGGGGGGCAGGGCGGGAGATTAACTATGGCTACACCTTC. The V call is TRBV20-1, the J call TRBJ1-2, with D perhaps matching TRBD1 (6 bases). Germline CDR1 DFQATT, CDR2 SNEGSKA (reference sequence). The CDR3 totals 16 residues.